The clone carrying this TCR beta chain was seen a handful of times. Its antigen is still unknown. Primers used in a second PCR of roughly 6 to 12 cycles were a sample-barcoded 5' primer and a J-beta primer mix. One entry per CDR3 protein, called by TCRdb with MiXCR from the 5' RACE reads. The repertoire holds around 2 million distinct CDR3 sequences, with 39% as singletons. This entry belongs to a study of blood T cells in healthy people across ages. General study points: Naive CD4+ cell counts and diversity both ran higher in long-lived than in aged donors. Diversity estimated from one million T cells was considered an underestimate. For the donors, CMV status was unknown and possibly confounded expanded clonotype changes.

This sequence was found in a human donor in good health. Sequenced: blood.

CDR3 DNA: TGTGCCAGCAGCCGCGGGACAGTCTCCTACGAGCAGTACTTC. Its translation is CASSRGTVSYEQYF. The chain has TRBV6-2 or TRBV6-3 and TRBJ2-7; D may be TRBD1 (7 bases). CDR3 length: 14 residues. Looked up from germline, CDR1 is MNHEY and CDR2 is SVGEGT. V dropped 6 bases and J dropped 0 bases, with 12 bases sitting between them.